The rows below give T cell receptor beta chains drawn from one sample of a study of beta chain features in type 1 diabetes. Profiling relied on immunoSEQ multiplex PCR, and the TCRdb table lists in-frame clones only, not all of them. The profile covers around 250,000 clones, with over 11% appearing a single time and 0.015% to 0.02% taken by the ten largest. The sequencing input was naive CD4+ T cells from blood. The receptor source for this set is a man aged 30-40 years with type 1 diabetes. The CDR3 runs from the conserved cysteine through the conserved F or W. The D gene is left open where the match is weak. Clone size is not always given. Where it is, it says once, few, many or a class for expanded clones.

clone_size,j_call,d_call,v_call,cdr3_aa
few,TRBJ2-7,TRBD2,TRBV5-1,CASSPGLAVSSYEQYF
NA,TRBJ2-3,NA,TRBV5-4,CASSPTGEGTDTQYF
NA,TRBJ2-5,NA,TRBV10-3,CAIKRGEEETQYF
NA,TRBJ2-1,NA,TRBV4-2,CASSQAPLWGGGNEQFF
few,TRBJ1-1,NA,TRBV6-5,CASSYGGDTEAFF
few,TRBJ2-7,NA,TRBV5-6,CASSWGVGKVYEQYF
few,TRBJ1-3,NA,TRBV30,CAWTARDSGNTIYF
NA,TRBJ2-1,NA,TRBV29-1,CSSGVLVNEQFF
NA,TRBJ2-7,NA,TRBV29-1,CSVEWANAHYEQYF
few,TRBJ2-2,TRBD1,TRBV5-4,CASSNRGLTGELFF
NA,TRBJ1-2,TRBD1,TRBV18,CASSPDRGNGYTF
NA,TRBJ1-1,TRBD1,TRBV9,CASSPGTADTEAFF
NA,TRBJ2-7,NA,TRBV5-1,CASSRARGSSYEQYF
few,TRBJ2-3,TRBD2,TRBV18,CASSPRAGGDTQYF
few,TRBJ2-1,NA,TRBV4-1,CASSPTGVAVKNEQFF
NA,TRBJ2-5,NA,TRBV10-3,CAISDSRGETRTQYF
NA,TRBJ1-4,NA,TRBV19,CASSPGQLINEKLFF
NA,TRBJ2-1,NA,TRBV27,CASSLKGRTVNEQFF
few,TRBJ2-7,NA,TRBV2,CASSGQGNSYEQYF
few,TRBJ1-5,NA,TRBV6-5,CASSLQPGGQPQHF
few,TRBJ2-1,NA,TRBV18,CASSPLGNEQFF
NA,TRBJ2-2,TRBD2,TRBV4-1,CASSQGLAGGLPGELFF
few,TRBJ2-1,NA,TRBV4-1,CASSQVAGFGANEQFF
NA,TRBJ1-2,TRBD1,TRBV29-1,CSVGQGPNYGYTF
few,TRBJ2-5,NA,TRBV25-1,CASSESQDRETQYF
few,TRBJ2-7,NA,TRBV7-9,CASSLGEQGYEQYF
NA,TRBJ2-1,NA,TRBV7-6,CASSFMANEQFF
NA,TRBJ1-1,TRBD1,TRBV5-1,CASSLGQGGTEAFF
few,TRBJ2-3,NA,TRBV4-1,CASSPGEDVAQYF
NA,TRBJ2-1,TRBD1,TRBV7-9,CASSQQGSSYNEQFF